The following is a TCR beta chain sequence with its context. This record comes from a study of shared clonotypes between healthy human individuals. Germline CDR1 is SEHNR and CDR2 is FQNEAQ (reference sequence). V was clipped by 4 bases and J by 5 bases, with 15 bases between them. The CDR3 runs 15 residues. Sequencing was performed with immunoSEQ multiplex PCR; in TCRdb, only in-frame clones are kept and a portion is missing. The table includes more than 2,000,000 clones, 85% to 95% detected once. Sequencing was carried out using naive CD4+ T cells sorted from blood. The subset here: CD45RA+ positively selected. The genes are TRBV7-9 and TRBJ1-5; possible D gene TRBD1, 5 bases. The receptor was derived from a man younger than 30 in good health. The CDR3 here is CASSSGPSTHQPQHF. The CDR3 bases are TGTGCCAGCAGCTCGGGACCGTCGACTCATCAGCCCCAGCATTTT.